Listed here are 3 T cell receptor beta chains from one sample, sequenced in a study of T cell repertoires in cytomegalovirus infection. TCRdb processed the reads anew with MiXCR; each CDR3 protein has one entry. The repertoire holds more than 400,000 distinct CDR3 sequences, with 26% as singletons. The sequencing sample was made of PBMCs. Receptors were obtained from a human donor in good health (CMV status not recorded). Some clones in this sample may be carry-over from other donors' samples.

The sample holds a few counts of this clonotype. Likely a read error: the CDR3 ends without its conserved phenylalanine or tryptophan. Because the CDR3's place on the DNA is in doubt, the DNA is left out and the CDR3 is given as listed by TCRdb. The CDR3 here is CAWSLQVTGAKLESV. This chain links TRBV30 with TRBJ1-2; TRBD1, the table's D call, was not compared with the DNA. The CDR3 region is 15 residues in length, termini included. Germline V lookup: CDR1 GTSNPN, CDR2 SVGIG (reference sequence).

The chain is built from TRBV29-1 and TRBJ1-1, with 11 nucleotides matching TRBD1. The V gene's germline CDR1 is SQVTM and CDR2 ANQGSEA. V dropped 7 bases and J dropped 7; count of bases not matched to a gene: 11. CDR3 length equals 14 residues. CDR3 bases: TGCAGCGCGGGACAGGGGGGCTTGGGTGTTGAAGCTTTCTTT. This translates into CSAGQGGLGVEAFF.

The genes are TRBV19 and TRBJ1-5; 10 bases fit TRBD1. The length of the CDR3 is 14 residues. The germline gives CDR1 LNHDA, CDR2 SQIVND (reference sequence). After removal of 3 bases from V and 6 bases from J, the junction contained 2 bases not matched to a gene. CDR3 sequence reads: CASSMGQGSQPQHF. The CDR3 DNA is TGTGCCAGTAGTATGGGACAGGGGAGTCAGCCCCAGCATTTT.